Following are 27 T cell receptor beta chains from one sample sequenced in a study of blood T cell repertoires in COVID-19. Sequenced by immunoSEQ multiplex PCR; TCRdb stores in-frame clones only, minus some. The table records fewer than 250,000 clones, about 83% of them present only once. Sequencing was carried out using peripheral blood. The source is a human donor in a cohort sampled during active COVID-19.

The chain employs TRBV7-9 and TRBJ2-3; TRBD2 agrees at 12 bases. There are 16 residues in the CDR3. Germline V lookup: CDR1 SEHNR, CDR2 FQNEAQ (reference sequence). V gave up 3 bases and J gave up 6 bases; unmatched junction bases: 7. The CDR3 DNA follows: TGTGCCAGCAGCTTGGCCGGGACTAGCGGGCCCGATACGCAGTATTTT. It encodes CASSLAGTSGPDTQYF.

This chain connects TRBV28 to TRBJ1-5; weak D call: TRBD1 (5 bases). Trimming left V 5 bases short and J 7 bases short, with 18 bases between. Looked up from germline, CDR1 is MDHEN and CDR2 is SYDVKM. This CDR3 contains 15 residues. The CDR3 spells CASSPRRQGGQPQHF. Written as DNA, the CDR3 is TGTGCCAGCAGTCCCCGTAGGCAGGGAGGACAGCCCCAGCATTTT. Full variable domain (rest looked up from reference TRBV28 and TRBJ1-5): DVKVTQSSRYLVKRTGEKVFLECVQDMDHENMFWYRQDPGLGLRLIYFSYDVKMKEKGDIPEGYSVSREKKERFSLILESASTNQTSMYLCASSPRRQGGQPQHFGDGTRLSIL.

The V call is TRBV5-1, the J call TRBJ1-1, with D maybe TRBD1 (5 bases). CDR1 is SGHRS, CDR2 YFSETQ, per germline. V was shortened by 1 base and J by 1 base, with 8 bases between the two germline ends. This CDR3 has 14 amino acids. The CDR3 loop is CASSLRGENTEAFF. The CDR3 region has the DNA TGCGCCAGCAGCTTGCGGGGGGAGAACACTGAAGCTTTCTTT.

V usage is TRBV6-1 and J usage is TRBJ2-3, with D possibly TRBD1 on 5 matching bases. The V and J ends lost 4 bases and 2 bases respectively, with 19 bases between them. The CDR3 consists of 17 residues. Germline V gene sequence: CDR1 MNHNS, CDR2 SASEGT. Here the CDR3 DNA reads TGTGCCAGCAGTGGAAAGACAGCTCCCCAACCCACAGATACGCAGTATTTT. It codes for CASSGKTAPQPTDTQYF.

This sequence joins TRBV28 and TRBJ2-1; D is perhaps TRBD1 (5 bases). The germline V gene has CDR1 MDHEN and CDR2 SYDVKM. This CDR3 has 13 residues. Trimming took off 5 bases at V and 10 bases at J, with 15 bases between the two ends. This CDR3 reads CASSLMGWGEQFF. The DNA of the CDR3 is TGTGCCAGCAGTCTGATGGGATGGGGCGAGCAGTTCTTC.

The gene calls are TRBV4-1 and TRBJ2-6, with 8 bases lining up with TRBD2. Germline V lookup: CDR1 MGHRA, CDR2 YSYEKL. V shed 0 bases, J shed 7 bases, and the junction held 5 bases outside the gene matches. The CDR3 is 16 residues long. The CDR3 coding sequence is TGCGCCAGCAGCCAAGATTGGGGACTAGAAGCCAACGTCCTGACTTTC. This sequence encodes CASSQDWGLEANVLTF.

V and J are TRBV23-1 and TRBJ2-6, with D perhaps matching TRBD1 (5 bases). TRBV23-1 is an open reading frame, and its role is uncertain. Trimming shortened V by 6 bases and J by 0 bases, and 12 bases separated the two germline ends. The length of the CDR3 is 16 residues. This CDR3 is CASRPDSYSGANVLTF. CDR3 nucleotides: TGCGCCAGCAGGCCCGACAGTTACTCTGGGGCCAACGTCCTGACTTTC.

The chain carries TRBV30 and TRBJ1-5; a weak D match, TRBD1 (6 bases). CDR1 is GTSNPN, CDR2 SVGIG, per germline (reference sequence). V lost 1 base, J lost 5 bases, and 9 bases lay in between. This CDR3 region has 13 residues. This chain's CDR3 is CAWSGGRDQPQHF. The CDR3 nucleotides read TGTGCCTGGAGTGGGGGGCGGGATCAGCCCCAGCATTTT.

This chain links TRBV5-1 with TRBJ1-1, with unresolved D. V was trimmed by 2 bases and J by 0 bases, leaving 8 bases between them. This CDR3 contains 14 residues. The germline gives CDR1 SGHRS, CDR2 YFSETQ. CDR3 amino acids: CASSLNSLNTEAFF. CDR3 sequence (DNA): TGCGCCAGCAGCTTAAATTCGTTGAACACTGAAGCTTTCTTT.

The rearrangement links TRBV2 to TRBJ2-2; perhaps TRBD2 as D (6 bases). V was pared by 10 bases and J by 1 base, with 10 bases between. The CDR3 has 13 amino acids. Germline CDR1 SNHLY, CDR2 FYNNEI. The CDR3: CATEEGNTGELFF. CDR3 nucleotides: TGTGCCACCGAGGAGGGGAACACCGGGGAGCTGTTTTTT.

The chain joins TRBV27 to TRBJ1-5, with TRBD1 matching 10 bases. CDR1 is MNHEY, CDR2 SMNVEV, per germline (reference sequence). This CDR3 has 15 amino acids. Unmatched junction bases numbered 4, after V lost 2 bases and J lost 6 bases. The CDR3 reads CASSLGTGATQPQHF. The CDR3, as DNA: TGTGCCAGCAGTTTAGGGACAGGGGCGACTCAGCCCCAGCATTTT.

V gene TRBV11-2 combines with J gene TRBJ2-1; D possibly corresponds to TRBD1 (6 bases). Per germline, CDR1 SGHAT and CDR2 FQNNGV. The length of the CDR3 is 13 residues. The ends were cut back, 1 base at V and 10 bases at J, with 11 bases in the middle. Here the CDR3 reads CASSLVVGGEQFF. CDR3 nucleotides: TGTGCCAGCAGCTTAGTTGTAGGGGGAGAGCAGTTCTTC.

CDR3 region: CAWSLGQLGNQPQHF. The CDR3 region has the DNA TGTGCCTGGAGTCTCGGACAGTTGGGGAATCAGCCCCAGCATTTT. The J gene is TRBJ1-5, the V gene TRBV30; D may be TRBD1 (6 bases). There are 15 residues in the CDR3. Germline assignment: CDR1 GTSNPN and CDR2 SVGIG (reference sequence). V lost 2 bases, J lost 4 bases, and 15 bases lay in between.

The genes are TRBV19 and TRBJ1-1; D gene ambiguous. The CDR3 contains 13 residues. Germline CDR1 is LNHDA and CDR2 is SQIVND (reference sequence). With 2 bases removed from V and 2 bases from J, the gap between germline ends came to 6 bases. This chain's CDR3 is CASSITDNTEAFF. The CDR3 coding sequence is TGTGCCAGTAGTATAACAGACAACACTGAAGCTTTCTTT.

The V call is TRBV6-4, the J call TRBJ2-1; D remains ambiguous. Per the germline V gene, CDR1 is MRHNA and CDR2 is SNTAGT. The length of the CDR3 is 14 residues. Trimming shortened V by 3 bases and J by 6 bases, and 12 bases separated the two germline ends. In DNA form, the CDR3 reads TGTGCCAGCAGTGAATCCGGGTCGCCCAATGAGCAGTTCTTC. This translates into CASSESGSPNEQFF.

In this sample, this clone turned up many times. This chain joins TRBV15 and TRBJ1-2; no clear D gene. The CDR3 is made up of 15 amino acids. V was pared by 0 bases and J by 3 bases, with 11 bases between. Germline V gene lookup returns CDR1 LNHNV and CDR2 YYDKDF (reference sequence). CDR3 sequence (DNA): TGTGCCACCAGCAGAGATCACGGGTCCTACTATGGCTACACCTTC. Its translation: CATSRDHGSYYGYTF.

The chain recombines TRBV18 with TRBJ1-2, with TRBD1 as a possible D gene (6 bases). Deletions cut 2 bases from V and 8 bases from J, with 15 bases between. The CDR3 extends over 14 amino acids. CDR1 is KGHSH and CDR2 is LQKENI in the germline V gene. In nucleotides, the CDR3 is TGTGCCAGCTCACCAGGCACAGGGCTGGACGGCTACACCTTC. Translating gives CASSPGTGLDGYTF. Together with reference TRBV18 and TRBJ1-2, the CDR3 gives the full variable domain: NAGVMQNPRHLVRRRGQEARLRCSPMKGHSHVYWYRQLPEEGLKFMVYLQKENIIDESGMPKERFSAEFPKEGPSILRIQQVVRGDSAAYFCASSPGTGLDGYTFGSGTRLTVV.

The V and J genes are TRBV29-1 and TRBJ2-1; 9 nucleotides match TRBD2. Germline V lookup: CDR1 SQVTM, CDR2 ANQGSEA. V lost 6 bases, J lost 8 bases, and 26 bases stayed unmatched. CDR3 length: 19 residues. CDR3 sequence (DNA): TGCAGCGTGCCACCCCCCGGGTCCCCTTGGCGGGAGGGCCTGGATGAGCAGTTCTTC. Encoded protein: CSVPPPGSPWREGLDEQFF.

This chain links TRBV3-1 (or the pseudogene TRBV3-2) with TRBJ2-2; D may be TRBD2 (6 bases). V was trimmed by 0 bases and J by 7 bases, leaving 12 bases between them. CDR3 length: 15 residues. Germline V gene data show CDR1 as LGHDT and CDR2 as YNNKEL (reference sequence). The chain's CDR3 is CASSQEAGLVGELFF. CDR3 nucleotides: TGTGCCAGCAGCCAAGAGGCGGGGTTGGTCGGGGAGCTGTTTTTT.

This rearrangement joins TRBV11-2 to TRBJ2-1; 8 positions match TRBD1. The V gene's germline CDR1 is SGHAT and CDR2 FQNNGV. This CDR3 comprises 15 residues. V shed 5 bases, J shed 2 bases, and the junction held 5 bases outside the gene matches. The CDR3 region has the DNA TGTGCCAGCAGCCCCGGACAGGGAGCCTACAATGAGCAGTTCTTC. It codes for CASSPGQGAYNEQFF.

CDR3 sequence reads: CASSLSGSNTEAFF. Here the CDR3 DNA reads TGTGCCAGCAGCCTCAGCGGGTCTAACACTGAAGCTTTCTTT. The chain recombines TRBV7-6 with TRBJ1-1; D uncertain. This CDR3 contains 14 residues. Germline CDR1 reads SGHVS; CDR2 reads FNYEAQ. V was cut by 5 bases and J by 2 bases, with 12 bases left in between. The whole variable domain, remainder taken from reference TRBV7-6 and TRBJ1-1, is GAGVSQSPRYKVTKRGQDVALRCDPISGHVSLYWYRQALGQGPEFLTYFNYEAQQDKSGLPNDRFSAERPEGSISTLTIQRTEQRDSAMYRCASSLSGSNTEAFFGQGTRLTVV.

This clone was counted a few times. The chain is built from TRBV7-9 and TRBJ1-1, with 8 bases identical to TRBD1. CDR1 SEHNR and CDR2 FQNEAQ come from the germline V gene (reference sequence). The CDR3 is made up of 15 amino acids. Trimming cost V 5 bases and J 6 bases; bases outside gene matches: 11. In DNA, the CDR3 is TGTGCCAGCAGCCTACAGGTCGGACAGGGCGCTGAAGCTTTCTTT. Translating it yields CASSLQVGQGAEAFF.

The chain recombines TRBV12-3 or TRBV12-4 with TRBJ1-6; no clear D gene. This CDR3 has 13 residues. V dropped 2 bases and J dropped 7 bases, with 6 bases sitting between them. This chain's CDR3 is CASSLKRNSPLHF. The CDR3 DNA sequence: TGTGCCAGCAGTTTAAAGCGCAATTCACCCCTCCACTTT.

The chain recombines TRBV9 with TRBJ1-1; TRBD1 aligns across 7 bases. The CDR3 runs to 13 residues. From germline, CDR1 is SGDLS and CDR2 YYNGEE. V lost 3 bases to trimming and J lost 5 bases; unmatched junction nucleotides: 4. The CDR3 nucleotides are TGTGCCAGCAGCGACGGACAGGAGACTGAAGCTTTCTTT. Its protein product is CASSDGQETEAFF. Full variable domain (missing parts from reference TRBV9 and TRBJ1-1): DSGVTQTPKHLITATGQRVTLRCSPRSGDLSVYWYQQSLDQGLQFLIQYYNGEERAKGNILERFSAQQFPDLHSELNLSSLELGDSALYFCASSDGQETEAFFGQGTRLTVV.

This chain uses TRBV2 with TRBJ2-3, with TRBD2 identical over 7 bases. Germline CDR1 SNHLY, CDR2 FYNNEI. With 11 bases clipped from V and 9 bases from J, the junction kept 11 bases outside the gene matches. The CDR3 is made up of 12 amino acids. The CDR3, as DNA: TGTGCCTGTCGAGCGGGGAAATTCACGCAGTATTTT. Amino acid sequence: CACRAGKFTQYF.

The V call is TRBV5-1, the J call TRBJ2-7; TRBD2 might be the D (6 bases). CDR3 length: 13 amino acids. Germline V gene lookup returns CDR1 SGHRS and CDR2 YFSETQ. Trimming took off 3 bases at V and 2 bases at J, with 9 bases between the two ends. The DNA of the CDR3 is TGCGCCAGCAGCTGGGACTGGGCCTACGAGCAGTACTTC. This gives the protein CASSWDWAYEQYF.

V is TRBV7-2 and J is TRBJ1-2; weak D call: TRBD1 (5 bases). From germline, CDR1 is SGHTA and CDR2 FQGNSA. Trimming removed 1 base at V and 2 bases at J, with 17 bases between. The CDR3 length is 17 residues. In DNA, the CDR3 is TGTGCCAGCAGCTTAGAGGCACGGGGGGGTACCAACTATGGCTACACCTTC. Protein product: CASSLEARGGTNYGYTF.